The 6 T cell receptor beta chains given below trace back to one sample, sequenced in a study of T cell responses to AZD1222 COVID-19 vaccine. Measured with immunoSEQ multiplex PCR; TCRdb has only the in-frame clones, and not every one. The table includes 120,000 or so clones, around nine tenths detected once. The sequencing here drew on peripheral blood, taken on day 0 of MenACWY control vaccination. The receptors shown here come from an adult in good health.

The V gene is TRBV4-2, the J gene TRBJ2-5, with D unresolved. Germline V CDR1 and CDR2: LGHNA, YNFKEQ. The length of the CDR3 is 14 residues. V was cut by 2 bases and J by 5 bases, with 12 bases left in between. The CDR3 reads CASSQMGGQETQYF. DNA of the CDR3: TGTGCCAGCAGCCAAATGGGTGGCCAGGAGACCCAGTACTTC.

The chain couples TRBV15 to TRBJ1-2, with D uncertain. V lost 7 bases, J lost 2 bases, and 17 bases lay in between. This CDR3 spans 15 amino acids. Germline V gene lookup returns CDR1 LNHNV and CDR2 YYDKDF (reference sequence). DNA for the CDR3: TGTGCCACCACCCAACGGGGTAACCGCAACTATGGCTACACCTTC. This codes for CATTQRGNRNYGYTF.

As regards this clone: Compared with germline, one end of the junction differs, possibly owing to a read error. The chain combines TRBV11-3 with TRBJ2-7; the D is unclear. Germline V CDR1 and CDR2: SGHNT, YENEEA. The CDR3 runs 11 residues. The CDR3: CASSLTGPLSF. The DNA for the CDR3 is TGTGCCAGCAGCTTGACCGGGCCCCTGAGTTTC.

The rearrangement joins TRBV25-1 to TRBJ2-1; 11 bases align to TRBD2. The germline gives CDR1 MGHDK, CDR2 SYGVNS. The V segment lost 5 bases and the J segment 6 bases; nucleotides outside the gene matches: 15. The CDR3 spans 18 residues. CDR3 residues: CASSSAGASGRFGNEQFF. Written as DNA, the CDR3 is TGTGCCAGCAGTTCAGCCGGGGCTAGCGGGAGGTTCGGCAATGAGCAGTTCTTC.

The J gene is TRBJ2-7, the V gene TRBV27; D is uncertain. Germline V CDR1 and CDR2: MNHEY, SMNVEV (reference sequence). Trimming pared 8 bases from V and 0 bases from J, leaving 14 bases between. There are 14 residues in the CDR3. The CDR3 is CASATAPISYEQYF. In nucleotides, the CDR3 is TGTGCCAGCGCCACCGCCCCAATCTCCTACGAGCAGTACTTC.

This clone was seen just once. The CDR3 spells CASSQGRGHANTGELFF. The CDR3 region has the DNA TGCGCCAGCAGCCAAGGCAGGGGGCACGCGAACACCGGGGAGCTGTTTTTT. The J gene is TRBJ2-2, the V gene TRBV4-3; 8 bases are shared with TRBD1. Germline lookup yields CDR1 LGHNA and CDR2 YSLEER. The CDR3 runs 17 residues. Trimming cost V 1 base and J 0 bases; bases outside gene matches: 4.